Below, one T cell receptor (beta chain) is given with its context. These data are taken from a study of T cell responses to AZD1222 COVID-19 vaccine. Germline V CDR1 and CDR2: SGDLS, YYNGEE. Trimming removed 3 bases from V and 4 bases from J; junction bases left unmatched: 6. This CDR3 has 14 amino acids. The repertoire was sequenced with immunoSEQ multiplex PCR; TCRdb's copy has only in-frame clones and lacks some. The top ten hold roughly 3.6% of the sample, which has 70,000 to 100,000 clones, approximately 85% seen once. The sequencing here drew on peripheral blood, taken 28 days after the second AZD1222 dose. The receptor's source is an adult who received the AZD1222 COVID-19 vaccine. This chain joins TRBV9 and TRBJ1-2, with 7 bases lining up with TRBD1. The CDR3 is CASSERDRTYGYTF. CDR3 coding DNA: TGTGCCAGCAGCGAACGGGACAGAACCTATGGCTACACCTTC.